This T cell receptor beta chain appears in the sequencing data of a study of cytomegalovirus exposure and HLA in healthy donors. General study points: 87-base-pair reads could not separate some V segments, including TRBV6-2 and TRBV6-3. Reported performance of the classifier showed diagnosis of cytomegalovirus status with high specificity and sensitivity.

In the PCR, 60 Vbeta and 13 Jbeta primers were used. TCRdb keeps only in-frame clones here, not all; method: immunoSEQ multiplex PCR. The sample has more than 85,000 clones, approximately 80% seen once. Turning to this clone: Its specificity is not known.

Germline V gene data show CDR1 as SGHTS and CDR2 as YDEGEE. CDR3 length equals 19 residues. V gave up 3 bases and J gave up 3 bases; unmatched junction bases: 18. This clonotype was sampled from a man aged 30 to 45 in good health and CMV-seropositive. The sample taken for sequencing was PBMCs. This chain joins TRBV5-8 and TRBJ2-3, with 8 bases lining up with TRBD1. CDR3 in amino acids: CASSSTTGEGYGRTDTQYF. As DNA, the CDR3 is TGTGCCAGCAGCTCCACGACAGGGGAAGGGTATGGAAGGACAGATACGCAGTATTTT.